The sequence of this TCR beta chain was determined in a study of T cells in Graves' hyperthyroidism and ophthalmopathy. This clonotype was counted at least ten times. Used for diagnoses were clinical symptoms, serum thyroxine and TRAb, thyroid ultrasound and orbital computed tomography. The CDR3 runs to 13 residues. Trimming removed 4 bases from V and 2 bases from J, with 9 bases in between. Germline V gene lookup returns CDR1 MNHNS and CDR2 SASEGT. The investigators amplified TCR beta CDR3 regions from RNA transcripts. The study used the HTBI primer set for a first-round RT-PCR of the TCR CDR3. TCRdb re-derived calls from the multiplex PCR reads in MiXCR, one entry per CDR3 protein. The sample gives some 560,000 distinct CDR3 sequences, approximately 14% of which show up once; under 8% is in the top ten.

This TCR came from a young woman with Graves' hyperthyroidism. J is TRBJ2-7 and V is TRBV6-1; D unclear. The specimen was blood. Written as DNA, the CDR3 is TGTGCCAGCAGTGTAGAAAAGCCCTACGAGCAGTACTTC. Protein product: CASSVEKPYEQYF.